These 27 T cell receptor beta chains share one sample of origin, sequenced in a study of cytomegalovirus exposure and HLA in healthy donors. PCR primers comprised 60 Vbeta and 13 Jbeta primers. Assay used: immunoSEQ multiplex PCR; TCRdb lists only in-frame clones, some missing. The sample has around 100,000 clones; around 70% are singletons. Sequencing used PBMCs. These receptor sequences come from a man aged 30 to 45 in good health and CMV-seropositive.

Details on this clone: A read error is likely here: a far larger clone is one base away. In DNA form, the CDR3 reads TGTGCCAGCAGCCAGACAGGGAACACTGAAGCTTTCTTT. This encodes CASSQTGNTEAFF. The chain recombines TRBV7-6 with TRBJ1-1, with a tentative D call TRBD1 (6 bases). The CDR3 covers 13 residues. Germline-derived CDR1 and CDR2 are SGHVS and FNYEAQ. Trimming took 5 bases from V and 1 from J, leaving 8 bases between them.

V gene TRBV4-2 combines with J gene TRBJ2-6; D is ambiguous. V lost 6 bases to trimming and J lost 2 bases, with 5 bases between them. The length of the CDR3 is 13 residues. Germline CDR1 and CDR2: LGHNA and YNFKEQ. The DNA for the CDR3 is TGTGCCAGCAGTAGTCCTGGGGCCAACGTCCTGACTTTC. Translated: CASSSPGANVLTF.

V is TRBV27 and J is TRBJ2-3; D gene uncertain. V was trimmed by 3 bases and J by 1 base, leaving 5 bases between them. The CDR3 is made up of 13 amino acids. Germline loops: CDR1 MNHEY, CDR2 SMNVEV (reference sequence). CDR3 sequence reads: CASSFIGTDTQYF. The CDR3 DNA is TGTGCCAGCAGTTTTATCGGCACAGATACGCAGTATTTT.

The chain is built from TRBV6-5 and TRBJ1-2; 9 nucleotides line up with TRBD1. Germline trimming cut 10 bases from V and 1 base from J; bases unmatched to any gene: 10. Germline-derived CDR1 and CDR2 are MNHEY and SVGAGI. The CDR3 covers 15 residues. CDR3 nucleotide sequence: TGTGCCACAAAACACGACAGGGGGGTTAACTATGGCTACACCTTC. This codes for CATKHDRGVNYGYTF.

The chain combines TRBV9 with TRBJ1-2, with 9 nucleotides matching TRBD1. Trimming at V came to 0 bases and at J to 3 bases, leaving 12 bases not matched to a gene. Looked up from germline, CDR1 is SGDLS and CDR2 is YYNGEE. The CDR3 runs 18 residues. The CDR3 DNA follows: TGTGCCAGCAGCGTAGTAGCCGGCCGGGGGACAGGGCACTATGGCTACACCTTC. This codes for CASSVVAGRGTGHYGYTF.

The chain recombines TRBV5-1 with TRBJ2-1; 8 bases are a match to TRBD1. The length of the CDR3 is 15 residues. Per the germline V gene, CDR1 is SGHRS and CDR2 is YFSETQ. The V and J ends lost 2 bases and 4 bases, in that order; junction bases with no gene match: 5. CDR3 in DNA: TGCGCCAGCAGCTTCAGGGGGCTAGCATACAATGAGCAGTTCTTC. It specifies CASSFRGLAYNEQFF.

The chain employs TRBV2 and TRBJ2-1; the D is unclear. The CDR3 is made up of 11 amino acids. V lost 4 bases and J 8 bases, leaving 6 bases between the germline ends. CDR1 is SNHLY, CDR2 FYNNEI, per germline. CDR3 coding DNA: TGTGCCAGCAGTGTAGAAGATGAGCAGTTCTTC. Its protein product is CASSVEDEQFF.

V gene TRBV5-1 combines with J gene TRBJ1-2, with 7 positions matching TRBD1. CDR1 is SGHRS and CDR2 is YFSETQ in the germline V gene. With 2 bases clipped from V and 8 bases from J, the junction kept 6 bases outside the gene matches. The CDR3 has 13 residues. CDR3 DNA sequence: TGCGCCAGCAGCTTACACCGGGACAGAGGCTACACCTTC. The encoded protein is CASSLHRDRGYTF.

This chain links TRBV5-1 with TRBJ1-4; 8 bases are a match to TRBD1. From germline, CDR1 is SGHRS and CDR2 YFSETQ. The CDR3 consists of 13 residues. V lost 4 bases and J lost 7; bases outside the gene matches: 3. CDR3 region: CASSTGGGEKLFF. The CDR3 DNA sequence: TGCGCCAGCAGCACAGGGGGGGGTGAAAAACTGTTTTTT.

The chain carries TRBV4-1 and TRBJ2-1; 9 bases map to TRBD2. The CDR3 sequence is 15 residues long. With 4 bases clipped from V and 3 bases from J, the junction kept 4 bases outside the gene matches. Germline CDR1 reads MGHRA; CDR2 reads YSYEKL. The chain's CDR3 is CASSPGLALYNEQFF. CDR3 coding DNA: TGCGCCAGCAGCCCGGGACTAGCTCTCTACAATGAGCAGTTCTTC.

The chain uses TRBV27 and TRBJ2-6, with D possibly being TRBD2 (5 bases). CDR1 MNHEY and CDR2 SMNVEV come from the germline V gene (reference sequence). Trimming pared 8 bases from V and 4 bases from J, leaving 9 bases between. This CDR3 has 13 residues. CDR3 region: CASRGGGANVLTF. The CDR3 DNA is TGTGCCAGCCGGGGTGGAGGGGCCAACGTCCTGACTTTC.

The chain is built from TRBV4-1 and TRBJ1-2; 7 positions match TRBD1. The ends lost 0 bases at V and 9 bases at J; junction bases unmatched: 4. Germline CDR1 and CDR2: MGHRA and YSYEKL. CDR3 length equals 13 residues. In nucleotides, the CDR3 is TGCGCCAGCAGCCAAGAACAGGGGTATCGCTACACCTTC. It translates to CASSQEQGYRYTF.

In its sample, this clone was seen a few times. This rearrangement joins TRBV7-2 to TRBJ2-3; 14 bases align to TRBD2. This CDR3 region has 16 residues. Germline V gene lookup returns CDR1 SGHTA and CDR2 FQGNSA. With V trimmed by 6 bases and J by 3 bases, 5 bases remained unmatched. CDR3 sequence: CASSRRLAGGTDTQYF. In DNA form, the CDR3 reads TGTGCCAGCAGTCGTCGACTAGCGGGGGGGACAGATACGCAGTATTTT.

The chain has TRBV10-3 and TRBJ1-1, with D possibly being TRBD1 (5 bases). Trimming removed 2 bases from V and 0 bases from J, with 10 bases in between. CDR3 length: 15 residues. Looked up from germline, CDR1 is ENHRY and CDR2 is SYGVKD. DNA of the CDR3: TGTGCCATCAGTGAGGGCAGACAGTTGAACACTGAAGCTTTCTTT. Protein product: CAISEGRQLNTEAFF.

V gene TRBV28 combines with J gene TRBJ1-6, with 7 bases lining up with TRBD1. Germline CDR1 MDHEN, CDR2 SYDVKM. The CDR3 consists of 13 residues. Unmatched junction bases numbered 5, after V lost 10 bases and J lost 5 bases. This CDR3 reads CATRQGNNSPLHF. Here the CDR3 DNA reads TGTGCCACCAGACAGGGAAATAATTCACCCCTCCACTTT.

This chain uses TRBV7-3 with TRBJ2-3; 11 positions agree with TRBD2. V trimming: 4 bases; J trimming: 4 bases; junction bases outside the gene matches: 7. The CDR3 runs 16 residues. Germline CDR1 and CDR2: SGHTA and FQGTGA. Written as DNA, the CDR3 is TGTGCCAGCAGCTCCAAACTAGCGGGGGCTCCAGATACGCAGTATTTT. Its protein is CASSSKLAGAPDTQYF.

V and J are TRBV29-1 and TRBJ1-2; 7 positions match TRBD1. The CDR3 covers 13 residues. CDR1 is SQVTM, CDR2 ANQGSEA, per germline. V shed 8 bases and J 5 bases; nucleotides not matched to a gene: 11. The CDR3 here is CSTEGGAGYGYTF. CDR3 bases: TGCAGCACCGAAGGGGGCGCAGGGTATGGCTACACCTTC.

This sequence joins TRBV25-1 and TRBJ2-1, with no clear D. The CDR3 length is 13 residues. V gave up 4 bases and J gave up 3 bases, with 7 bases separating them. Germline loops: CDR1 MGHDK, CDR2 SYGVNS. The CDR3 region is CASSGENYNEQFF. In nucleotides, the CDR3 is TGTGCCAGCAGTGGCGAGAACTACAATGAGCAGTTCTTC.

This chain uses TRBV6-1 with TRBJ1-5, with D tentatively TRBD1 (6 bases). This CDR3 is built from 13 residues. V gave up 7 bases and J gave up 4 bases, with 11 bases separating them. Germline assignment: CDR1 MNHNS and CDR2 SASEGT. CDR3 loop: CASTQGGNQPQHF. In nucleotides, the CDR3 is TGTGCCAGCACCCAAGGGGGAAATCAGCCCCAGCATTTT.

The chain uses TRBV18 and TRBJ2-7; 11 bases agree with TRBD1. Germline lookup yields CDR1 KGHSH and CDR2 LQKENI. The J segment lost 3 bases and the V segment lost 5 bases, leaving 3 bases of the junction unmatched. This CDR3 has 14 residues. CDR3 loop: CASSSGQGDYEQYV. CDR3 in DNA: TGTGCCAGCTCATCGGGACAGGGGGACTACGAGCAGTACGTC.

V is TRBV28 and J is TRBJ1-1; 7 bases agree with TRBD1. There are 14 residues in the CDR3. Trimming removed 6 bases from V and 1 base from J; junction bases left unmatched: 5. Germline CDR1 is MDHEN and CDR2 is SYDVKM. CDR3 loop: CASRRGGSNTEAFF. Here the CDR3 DNA reads TGTGCCAGCAGAAGAGGGGGCTCGAACACTGAAGCTTTCTTT. The whole variable domain, remainder taken from reference TRBV28 and TRBJ1-1, is DVKVTQSSRYLVKRTGEKVFLECVQDMDHENMFWYRQDPGLGLRLIYFSYDVKMKEKGDIPEGYSVSREKKERFSLILESASTNQTSMYLCASRRGGSNTEAFFGQGTRLTVV.

The rearrangement joins TRBV21-1 to TRBJ1-2; TRBD1 reflects the table's D call only, with no check against the DNA. TRBV21-1 is classified as a pseudogene. This CDR3 comprises 17 residues. CDR3 residues: CASSKKGDKGINYGYTF. The DNA of the CDR3 is TGTGCCAGCAGCAAAAAAGGGGACAAGGGAATAAACTATGGCTACACCTTC.

This clone appeared once. V and J are TRBV25-1 and TRBJ2-1, with 11 bases lining up with TRBD1. The CDR3 is made up of 15 amino acids. V shed 6 bases and J 7 bases; nucleotides not matched to a gene: 8. Germline values: CDR1 MGHDK, CDR2 SYGVNS. CDR3: CASREGQGAFNEQFF. The CDR3 DNA sequence: TGTGCCAGCAGAGAAGGACAGGGGGCGTTTAATGAGCAGTTCTTC.

The chain employs TRBV29-1 and TRBJ2-5; D uncertain. The V gene's germline CDR1 is SQVTM and CDR2 ANQGSEA. The CDR3 spans 12 residues. V shed 3 bases and J shed 7 bases, with 12 bases lying between them. CDR3 amino acids: CSVDLVFGTQYF. Written as DNA, the CDR3 is TGCAGCGTTGACCTCGTCTTCGGGACCCAGTACTTC.

This clone was counted once. The J gene is TRBJ2-2, the V gene TRBV11-3; D is undetermined. Trimming removed 5 bases from V and 1 base from J, with 8 bases in between. CDR1 is SGHNT, CDR2 YENEEA, per germline. This CDR3 spans 14 amino acids. The CDR3 DNA sequence: TGTGCCAGCAGCCCCCTCCGGAACACCGGGGAGCTGTTTTTT. Protein product: CASSPLRNTGELFF.

The chain is built from TRBV7-3 and TRBJ2-2; tentative D call: TRBD1 (6 bases). Germline V lookup: CDR1 SGHTA, CDR2 FQGTGA. The length of the CDR3 is 15 residues. Trimming took 5 bases from V and 1 from J, leaving 11 bases between them. CDR3 sequence: CASSPDRMNTGELFF. CDR3 nucleotides: TGTGCCAGCAGCCCCGACAGGATGAACACCGGGGAGCTGTTTTTT.

This rearrangement joins TRBV27 to TRBJ2-5; 7 bases align to TRBD1. This CDR3 is built from 15 residues. CDR1 is MNHEY, CDR2 SMNVEV, per germline (reference sequence). Trimming took 5 bases from V and 4 from J; bases not matched to a gene: 10. DNA for the CDR3: TGTGCCAGCAGTCCGACAGGGAACGGTGGAGAGACCCAGTACTTC. Translation gives CASSPTGNGGETQYF.